Following are 3 T cell receptor beta chains from one sample sequenced in a study of blood T cell repertoires in COVID-19 (dated by TCRdb to 2020 to 2022). Library prep was done by the immunoSEQ multiplex PCR assay. TCRdb's version of the immuneACCESS table is confined to in-frame rearrangements and falls short of the full clone set. An unresolved V gene accounts for under half of the shortfall where checked; the remainder is of unknown origin. A total of approximately 99,000 clones appear in this sample, roughly 84% of them only once. The top ten hold just under 2% of the sample. The specimen was peripheral blood. The receptor set was obtained from a man aged 70-80 years with active or convalescent COVID-19.

The chain combines TRBV7-9 with TRBJ1-5, with a possible D match to TRBD1 (5 bases). Germline-derived CDR1 and CDR2 are SEHNR and FQNEAQ (reference sequence). This CDR3 is built from 13 residues. Deletions cut 5 bases from V and 6 bases from J, with 11 bases between. The CDR3 here is CASSRNGGQPQHF. The CDR3 DNA is TGTGCCAGCAGCCGCAACGGGGGTCAGCCCCAGCATTTT.

This clone was recorded only once. This chain connects TRBV25-1 to TRBJ1-2, with TRBD1 identical over 8 bases. V was clipped by 9 bases and J by 4 bases; unmatched bases: 7. The germline gives CDR1 MGHDK, CDR2 SYGVNS. The CDR3 contains 13 residues. The CDR3 reads CASTDRAAYGYTF. The CDR3 coding sequence is TGTGCCAGTACGGACAGGGCCGCCTATGGCTACACCTTC.

V gene TRBV10-3 combines with J gene TRBJ1-2; maybe TRBD1 (5 bases). Germline V gives CDR1 ENHRY, CDR2 SYGVKD. This CDR3 is 14 amino acids long. Trimming pared 6 bases from V and 7 bases from J, leaving 18 bases between. The CDR3 loop reads CAISGGGNGFGYTF. The DNA for the CDR3 is TGTGCCATCAGCGGGGGGGGAAACGGGTTTGGCTACACCTTC.